This TCR beta chain was obtained from a study of human T cells and chemical hapten exposure. Time point defined: pre-sensitization, week 0. Treatment reported: therapeutic diphenylcyclopropenone sensitization with weekly scalp DPC. TCRdb fed the RACE reads into MiXCR, producing one record per CDR3 protein. The sample holds about 250,000 distinct CDR3 sequences, 7.5% to 8% seen once. Germline V gene lookup returns CDR1 SGHTA and CDR2 FQGTGA. The CDR3 runs 17 residues. Trimming cost V 5 bases and J 0 bases; bases outside gene matches: 10. The starting material was whole blood, obtained in connection with sensitization to the hapten diphenylcyclopropenone (DPC). The source is a man younger than 30 with alopecia areata. Some clones in this sample may be carry-over from other donors' samples. J is TRBJ2-3 and V is TRBV7-3; 8 positions agree with TRBD2. The chain's CDR3 is CASSPVPGGPSTDTQYF. CDR3 in DNA: TGTGCCAGCAGCCCCGTACCGGGAGGGCCCAGCACAGATACGCAGTATTTT.